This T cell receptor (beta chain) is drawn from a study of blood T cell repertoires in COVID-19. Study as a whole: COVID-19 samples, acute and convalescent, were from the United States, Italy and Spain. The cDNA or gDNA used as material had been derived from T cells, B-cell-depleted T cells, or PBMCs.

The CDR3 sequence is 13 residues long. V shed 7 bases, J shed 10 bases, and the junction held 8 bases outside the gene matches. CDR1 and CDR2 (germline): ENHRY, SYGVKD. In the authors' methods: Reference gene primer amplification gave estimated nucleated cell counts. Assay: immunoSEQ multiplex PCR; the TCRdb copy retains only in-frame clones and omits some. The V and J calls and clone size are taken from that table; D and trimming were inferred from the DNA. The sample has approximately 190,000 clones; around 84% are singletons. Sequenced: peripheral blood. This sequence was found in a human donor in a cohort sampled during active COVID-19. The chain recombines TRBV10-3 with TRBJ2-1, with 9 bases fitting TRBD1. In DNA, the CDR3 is TGTGCCATCACCGGACAGGGGCCGGGAGAGCAGTTCTTC. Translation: CAITGQGPGEQFF.